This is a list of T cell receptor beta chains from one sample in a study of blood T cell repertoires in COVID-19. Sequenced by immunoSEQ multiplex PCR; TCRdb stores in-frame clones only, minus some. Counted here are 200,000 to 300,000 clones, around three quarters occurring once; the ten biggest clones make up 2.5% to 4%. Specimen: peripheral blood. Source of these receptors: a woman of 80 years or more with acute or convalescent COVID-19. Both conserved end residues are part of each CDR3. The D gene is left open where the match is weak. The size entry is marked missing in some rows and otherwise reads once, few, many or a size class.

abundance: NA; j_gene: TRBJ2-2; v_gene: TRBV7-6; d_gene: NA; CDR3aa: CASSFSPARGTGELFF; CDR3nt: TGTGCCAGCAGCTTTTCCCCGGCCAGAGGTACCGGGGAGCTGTTTTTT
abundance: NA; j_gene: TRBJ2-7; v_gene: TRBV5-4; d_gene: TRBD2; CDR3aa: CASSFKTGLAGAEQYF; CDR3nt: TGTGCCAGCAGCTTCAAAACGGGACTAGCGGGAGCCGAGCAGTACTTC
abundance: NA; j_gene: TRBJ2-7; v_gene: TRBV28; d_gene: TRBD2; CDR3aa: CASTPPGTSGSYEQYF; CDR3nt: TGTGCCAGCACCCCCCCGGGGACTAGCGGCTCCTACGAGCAGTACTTC
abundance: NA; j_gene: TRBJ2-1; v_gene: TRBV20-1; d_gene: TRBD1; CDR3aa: CSASWIGGVGSYNEQFF; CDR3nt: TGCAGTGCTAGTTGGATAGGGGGCGTTGGCTCCTACAATGAGCAGTTCTTC
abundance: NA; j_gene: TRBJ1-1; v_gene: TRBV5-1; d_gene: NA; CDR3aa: CASSHLDGAEAFF; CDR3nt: TGCGCCAGCAGCCACTTAGACGGGGCTGAAGCTTTCTTT
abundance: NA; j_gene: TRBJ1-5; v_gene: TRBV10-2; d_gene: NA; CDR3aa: CASSERRVNQPQHF; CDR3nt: TGCGCCAGCAGTGAAAGGCGGGTCAATCAGCCCCAGCATTTT
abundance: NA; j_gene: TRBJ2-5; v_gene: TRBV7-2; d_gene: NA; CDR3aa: CASSLFSGTQYF; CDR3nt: TGTGCCAGCAGCTTATTTAGCGGGACCCAGTACTTC
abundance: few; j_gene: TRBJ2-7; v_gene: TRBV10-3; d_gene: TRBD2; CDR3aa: CAISRKGSSGVSSYEQYF; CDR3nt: TGTGCCATCAGTCGGAAGGGGAGTAGCGGGGTCTCCTCCTACGAGCAGTACTTC
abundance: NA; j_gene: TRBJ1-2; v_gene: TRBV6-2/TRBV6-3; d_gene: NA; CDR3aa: CASSLAGRGYGYTF; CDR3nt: TGTGCCAGCAGTTTGGCGGGACGGGGCTATGGCTACACCTTC
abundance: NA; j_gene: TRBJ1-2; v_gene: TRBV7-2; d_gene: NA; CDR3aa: CASSLATARTDGYTF; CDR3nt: TGTGCCAGCAGCTTAGCAACTGCCAGAACAGATGGCTACACCTTC
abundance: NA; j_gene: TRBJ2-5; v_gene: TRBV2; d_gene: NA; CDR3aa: CASSGSRAGTQYF; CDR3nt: TGTGCCAGCAGTGGCAGTCGAGCGGGGACCCAGTACTTC
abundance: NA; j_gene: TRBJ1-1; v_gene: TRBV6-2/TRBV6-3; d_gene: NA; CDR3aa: CASSFAGLNTEAFF; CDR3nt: TGTGCCAGCAGTTTCGCAGGGTTGAACACTGAAGCTTTCTTT
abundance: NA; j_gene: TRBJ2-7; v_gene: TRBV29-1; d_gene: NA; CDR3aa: CSVSSGSYEQYF; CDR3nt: TGCAGCGTCTCCAGCGGCTCCTACGAGCAGTACTTC
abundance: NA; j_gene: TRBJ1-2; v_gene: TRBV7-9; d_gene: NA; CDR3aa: CASSLLIGSGRLEGYTF; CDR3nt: TGTGCCAGCAGCTTACTCATAGGATCAGGTCGTCTTGAGGGCTACACCTTC
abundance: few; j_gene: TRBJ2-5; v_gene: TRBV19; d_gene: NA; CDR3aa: CASSIGGQIGAETQYF; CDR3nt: TGTGCCAGTAGTATCGGGGGACAGATAGGGGCGGAGACCCAGTACTTC
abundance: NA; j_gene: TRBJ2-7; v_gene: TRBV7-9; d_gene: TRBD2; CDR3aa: CASSSVPSGSYEQYF; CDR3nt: TGTGCCAGCAGCTCCGTCCCTAGCGGGAGCTACGAGCAGTACTTC
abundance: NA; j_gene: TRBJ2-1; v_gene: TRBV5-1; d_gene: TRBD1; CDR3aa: CASSLGQGADEQFF; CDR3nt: TGCGCCAGCAGCTTAGGACAGGGGGCGGATGAGCAGTTCTTC
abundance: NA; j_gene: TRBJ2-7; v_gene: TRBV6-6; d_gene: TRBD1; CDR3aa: CASRPGQAGQRYF; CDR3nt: TGTGCCAGCAGACCCGGACAGGCCGGCCAACGGTACTTC
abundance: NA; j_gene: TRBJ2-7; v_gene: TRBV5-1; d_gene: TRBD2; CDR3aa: CASSLSGSNYEQYF; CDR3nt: TGCGCCAGCAGCCTTAGCGGGAGTAACTACGAGCAGTACTTC
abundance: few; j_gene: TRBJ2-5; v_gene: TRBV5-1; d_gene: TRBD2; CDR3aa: CASRNSGTGWETQYF; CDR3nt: TGCGCCAGTCGGAATAGCGGGACGGGTTGGGAGACCCAGTACTTC
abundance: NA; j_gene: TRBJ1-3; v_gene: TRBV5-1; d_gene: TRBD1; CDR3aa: CASSLGDRGLGNTIYF; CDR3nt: TGCGCCAGCAGCTTGGGGGACAGGGGGCTCGGAAACACCATATATTTT
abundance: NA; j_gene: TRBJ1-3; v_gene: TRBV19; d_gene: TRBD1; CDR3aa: CASELGTAGNTIYF; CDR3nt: TGTGCCAGCGAACTCGGGACAGCTGGAAACACCATATATTTT
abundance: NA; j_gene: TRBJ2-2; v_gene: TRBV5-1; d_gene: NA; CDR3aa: CASSLRTTGPNTGELFF; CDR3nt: TGCGCCAGCAGCTTGCGGACCACAGGGCCGAACACCGGGGAGCTGTTTTTT
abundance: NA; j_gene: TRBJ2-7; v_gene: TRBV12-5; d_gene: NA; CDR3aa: CASGLVAHRTYEQYF; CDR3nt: TGTGCTAGTGGTTTGGTTGCACACCGAACCTACGAGCAGTACTTC
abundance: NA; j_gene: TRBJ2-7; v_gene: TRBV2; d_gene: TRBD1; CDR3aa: CASSTGTGKYEQYF; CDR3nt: TGTGCCAGCAGTACCGGGACAGGGAAGTACGAGCAGTACTTC
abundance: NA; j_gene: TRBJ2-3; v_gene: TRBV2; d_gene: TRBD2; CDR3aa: CASTRLAGGAQYF; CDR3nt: TGTGCCAGCACTAGACTAGCGGGAGGCGCGCAGTATTTT
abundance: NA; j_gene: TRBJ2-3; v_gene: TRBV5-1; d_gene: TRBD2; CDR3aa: CASTVRAGFTDTQYF; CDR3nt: TGCGCCAGCACCGTCCGAGCGGGGTTCACAGATACGCAGTATTTT